The present TCR beta chain was sequenced within a study of T cells in Graves' hyperthyroidism and ophthalmopathy. Trimming pared 1 base from V and 8 bases from J, leaving 5 bases between. CDR3 length: 11 residues. The source material, RNA transcripts, was used to amplify TCR beta CDR3 regions. Primed by the HTBI set, a first-round RT-PCR was run on the TCR CDR3. MiXCR was run by TCRdb on the multiplex PCR reads, yielding one entry per CDR3 protein. Of about 620,000 distinct CDR3 sequences in the sample, 15% to 20% were seen once. On this clonotype itself: No antigen is known for it.

Study observations and caveats: Ophthalmopathy, which appeared later, was predicted by the model a median roughly 6.6 months before onset.

This clonotype originated in a woman aged 25 to 39 with Graves' hyperthyroidism. V and J are TRBV12-3 or TRBV12-4 and TRBJ1-2; D unclear. Specimen: blood. The DNA for the CDR3 is TGTGCCAGCAGTTTAGTGAGAGGCTACACCTTC. Amino acids: CASSLVRGYTF.